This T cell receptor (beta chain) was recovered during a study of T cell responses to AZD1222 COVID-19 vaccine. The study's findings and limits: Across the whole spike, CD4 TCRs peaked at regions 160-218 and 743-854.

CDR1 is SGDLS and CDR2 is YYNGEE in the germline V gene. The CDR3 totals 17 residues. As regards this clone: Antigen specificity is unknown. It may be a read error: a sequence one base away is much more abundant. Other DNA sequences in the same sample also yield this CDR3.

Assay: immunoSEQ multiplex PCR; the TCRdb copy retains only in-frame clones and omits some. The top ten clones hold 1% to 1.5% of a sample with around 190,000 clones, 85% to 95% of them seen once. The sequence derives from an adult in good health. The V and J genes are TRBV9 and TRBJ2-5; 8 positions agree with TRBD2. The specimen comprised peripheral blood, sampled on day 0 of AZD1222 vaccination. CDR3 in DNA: TGTGCCAGCAGTGTAGGGTCGGCTAGCGGGTTCCAAGAGACCCAGTACTTC. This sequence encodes CASSVGSASGFQETQYF.